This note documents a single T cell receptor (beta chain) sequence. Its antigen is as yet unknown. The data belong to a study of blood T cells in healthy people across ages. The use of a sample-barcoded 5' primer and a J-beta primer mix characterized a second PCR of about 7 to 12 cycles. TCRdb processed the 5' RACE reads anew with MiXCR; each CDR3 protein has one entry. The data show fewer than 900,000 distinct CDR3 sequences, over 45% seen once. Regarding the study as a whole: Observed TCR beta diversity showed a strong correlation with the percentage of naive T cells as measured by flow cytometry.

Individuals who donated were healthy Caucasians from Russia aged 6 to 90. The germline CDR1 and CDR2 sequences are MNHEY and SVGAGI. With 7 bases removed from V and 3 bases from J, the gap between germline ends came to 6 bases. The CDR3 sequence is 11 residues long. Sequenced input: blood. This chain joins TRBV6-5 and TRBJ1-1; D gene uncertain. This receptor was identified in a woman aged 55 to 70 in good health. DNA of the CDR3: TGTGCCAGCACGAGGGACACTGAAGCTTTCTTT. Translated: CASTRDTEAFF.